This T cell receptor (beta chain) is from a study of T cells in Graves' hyperthyroidism and ophthalmopathy. Overall study: The initial diagnosis was the point when peripheral blood was collected, ahead of any treatment.

V was pared by 3 bases and J by 4 bases, with 6 bases of the junction left unmatched. The CDR3 length is 13 residues. Germline assignment: CDR1 GTSNPN and CDR2 SVGIG (reference sequence). Findings and limits, study-wide: In the blood, most expanded thyroid clonotypes above 0.001 appeared as well.

Amplification yielded TCR beta CDR3 regions, with RNA transcripts as the source. HTBI primers drove first-round RT-PCR of the TCR CDR3. TCRdb re-derived calls from the multiplex PCR reads in MiXCR, one entry per CDR3 protein. The table records fewer than 550,000 distinct CDR3 sequences, around 14% of them present only once. The sample holds many counts of this clonotype. Its antigen is unidentified. The chain uses TRBV30 and TRBJ2-7; 7 nucleotides align to TRBD2. The origin of this receptor is a woman between 18 and 29 years old with Graves' hyperthyroidism. The sequenced sample was blood. CDR3 amino acids: CAWSPGEGYEQYF. CDR3 coding DNA: TGTGCCTGGAGCCCCGGGGAGGGGTACGAGCAGTACTTC.